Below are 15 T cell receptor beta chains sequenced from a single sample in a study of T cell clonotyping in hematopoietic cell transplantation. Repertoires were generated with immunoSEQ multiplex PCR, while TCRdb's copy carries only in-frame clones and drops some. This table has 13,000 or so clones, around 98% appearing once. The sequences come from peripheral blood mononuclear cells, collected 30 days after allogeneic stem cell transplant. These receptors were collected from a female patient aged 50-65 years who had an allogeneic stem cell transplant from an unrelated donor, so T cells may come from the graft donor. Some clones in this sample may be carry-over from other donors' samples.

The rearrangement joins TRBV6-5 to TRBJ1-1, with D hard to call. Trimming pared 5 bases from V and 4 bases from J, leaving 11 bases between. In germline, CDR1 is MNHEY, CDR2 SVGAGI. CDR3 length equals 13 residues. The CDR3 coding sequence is TGTGCCAGCAGTCTATCGGGAGGCACTGAAGCTTTCTTT. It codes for CASSLSGGTEAFF.

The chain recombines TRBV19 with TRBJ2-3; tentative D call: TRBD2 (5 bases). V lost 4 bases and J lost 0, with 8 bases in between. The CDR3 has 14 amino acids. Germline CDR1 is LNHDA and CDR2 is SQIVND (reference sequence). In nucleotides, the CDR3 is TGTGCCAGTAGTACTAGCAGAAGCACAGATACGCAGTATTTT. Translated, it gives CASSTSRSTDTQYF.

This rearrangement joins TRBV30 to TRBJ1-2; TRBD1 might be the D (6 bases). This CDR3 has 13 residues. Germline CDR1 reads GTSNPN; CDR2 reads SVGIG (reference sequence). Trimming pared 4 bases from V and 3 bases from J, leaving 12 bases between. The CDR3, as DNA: TGTGCCTGGAACCCTAAGGGGGACTATGGCTACACCTTC. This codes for CAWNPKGDYGYTF.

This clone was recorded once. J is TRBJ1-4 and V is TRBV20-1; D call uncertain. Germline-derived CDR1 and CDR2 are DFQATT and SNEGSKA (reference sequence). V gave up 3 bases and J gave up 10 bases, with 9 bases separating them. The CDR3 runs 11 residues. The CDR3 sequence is CSASEGGKLFF. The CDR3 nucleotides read TGCAGTGCTAGTGAGGGTGGAAAACTGTTTTTT.

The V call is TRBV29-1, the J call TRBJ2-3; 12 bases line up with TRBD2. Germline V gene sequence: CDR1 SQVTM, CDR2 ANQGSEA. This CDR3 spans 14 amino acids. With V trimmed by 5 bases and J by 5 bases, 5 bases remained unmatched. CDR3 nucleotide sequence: TGCAGCGTTTGTCTAGCGGGGGGGCAAGATACGCAGTATTTT. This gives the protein CSVCLAGGQDTQYF.

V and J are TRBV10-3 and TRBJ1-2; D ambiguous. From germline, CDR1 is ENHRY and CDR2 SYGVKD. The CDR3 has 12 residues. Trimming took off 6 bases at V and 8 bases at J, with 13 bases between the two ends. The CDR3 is CAISTEPEGYTF. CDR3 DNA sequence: TGTGCCATCAGCACAGAACCGGAAGGCTACACCTTC.

The CDR3 DNA sequence: TGTGCCAGCACTAGGTTGGGAGGGATGGAGACCCAGTACTTC. The encoded protein is CASTRLGGMETQYF. The chain carries TRBV2 and TRBJ2-5; 7 bases are a match to TRBD2. V lost 7 bases, J lost 5 bases, and 10 bases stayed unmatched. Germline V gives CDR1 SNHLY, CDR2 FYNNEI. The CDR3 is 14 amino acids.

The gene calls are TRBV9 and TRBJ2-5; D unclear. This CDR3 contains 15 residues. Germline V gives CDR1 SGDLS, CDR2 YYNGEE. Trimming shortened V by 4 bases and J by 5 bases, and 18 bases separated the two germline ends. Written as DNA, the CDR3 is TGTGCCAGCAGCCCCTCGGACCTACCTTGGGAGACCCAGTACTTC. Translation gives CASSPSDLPWETQYF.

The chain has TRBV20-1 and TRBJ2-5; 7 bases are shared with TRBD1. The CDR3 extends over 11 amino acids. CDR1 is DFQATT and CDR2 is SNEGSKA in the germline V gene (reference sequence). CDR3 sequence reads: CTGQHQETQYF. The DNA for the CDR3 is TGCACGGGACAGCACCAAGAGACCCAGTACTTC.

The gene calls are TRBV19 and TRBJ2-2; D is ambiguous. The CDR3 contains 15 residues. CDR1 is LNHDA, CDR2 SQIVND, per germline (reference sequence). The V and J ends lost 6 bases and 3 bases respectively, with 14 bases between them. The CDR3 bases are TGTGCCAGTAGCCCATTATCCCGGGACACCGGGGAGCTGTTTTTT. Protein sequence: CASSPLSRDTGELFF.

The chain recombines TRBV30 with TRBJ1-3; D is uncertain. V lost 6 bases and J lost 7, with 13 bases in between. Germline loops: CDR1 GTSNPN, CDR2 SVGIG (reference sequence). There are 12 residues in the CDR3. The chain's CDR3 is CACSDSRNTIYF. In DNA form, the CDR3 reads TGTGCCTGCTCCGATTCCAGGAACACCATATATTTT.

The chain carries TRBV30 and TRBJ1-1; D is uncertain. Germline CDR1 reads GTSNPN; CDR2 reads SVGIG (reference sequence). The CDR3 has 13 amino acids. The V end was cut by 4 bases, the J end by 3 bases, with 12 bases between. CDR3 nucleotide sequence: TGTGCCTGGATCCCCGCCTGGGACACTGAAGCTTTCTTT. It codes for CAWIPAWDTEAFF.

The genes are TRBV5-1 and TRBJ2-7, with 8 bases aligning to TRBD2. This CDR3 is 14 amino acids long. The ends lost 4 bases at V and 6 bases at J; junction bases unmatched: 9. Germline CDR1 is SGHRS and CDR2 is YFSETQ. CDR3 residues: CASSPGTSLVEQYF. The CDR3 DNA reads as TGCGCCAGCAGCCCGGGGACTAGTTTGGTCGAGCAGTACTTC. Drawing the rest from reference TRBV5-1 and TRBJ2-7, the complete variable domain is KAGVTQTPRYLIKTRGQQVTLSCSPISGHRSVSWYQQTPGQGLQFLFEYFSETQRNKGNFPGRFSGRQFSNSRSEMNVSTLELGDSALYLCASSPGTSLVEQYFGPGTRLTVT.

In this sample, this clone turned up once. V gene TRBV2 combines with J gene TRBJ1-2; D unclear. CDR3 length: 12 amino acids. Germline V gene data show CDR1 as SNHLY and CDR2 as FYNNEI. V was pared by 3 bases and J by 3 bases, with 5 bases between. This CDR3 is CASSDMDYGYTF. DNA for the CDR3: TGTGCCAGCAGTGACATGGACTATGGCTACACCTTC.

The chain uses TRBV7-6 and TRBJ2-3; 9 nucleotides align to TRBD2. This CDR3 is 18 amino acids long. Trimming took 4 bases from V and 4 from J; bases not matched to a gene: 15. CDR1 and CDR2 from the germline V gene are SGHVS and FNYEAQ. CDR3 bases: TGTGCCAGCAGCTCCGGGTCGCTAGCGGGGTTTAGTCCAGATACGCAGTATTTT. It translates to CASSSGSLAGFSPDTQYF.